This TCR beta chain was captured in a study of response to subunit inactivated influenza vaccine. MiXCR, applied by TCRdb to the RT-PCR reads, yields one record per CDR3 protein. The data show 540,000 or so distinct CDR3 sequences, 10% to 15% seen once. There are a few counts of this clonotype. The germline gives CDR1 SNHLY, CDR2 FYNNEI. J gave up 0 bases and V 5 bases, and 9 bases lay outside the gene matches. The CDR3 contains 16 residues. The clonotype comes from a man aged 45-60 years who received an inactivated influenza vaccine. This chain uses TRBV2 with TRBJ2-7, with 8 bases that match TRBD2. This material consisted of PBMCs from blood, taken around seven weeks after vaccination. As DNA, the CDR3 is TGTGCCAGCAGTAGTCCCTTAGCGGGACACTCCTACGAGCAGTACTTC. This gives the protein CASSSPLAGHSYEQYF. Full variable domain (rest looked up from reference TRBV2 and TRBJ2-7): EPEVTQTPSHQVTQMGQEVILRCVPISNHLYFYWYRQILGQKVEFLVSFYNNEISEKSEIFDDQFSVERPDGSNFTLKIRSTKLEDSAMYFCASSSPLAGHSYEQYFGPGTRLTVT.